This T cell receptor beta chain was obtained from a study of blood T cells in healthy people across ages. Russia was home to the donors, healthy Caucasian individuals aged 6 to 90. Study results and caveats: With unsorted PBMCs, a conclusive comparison of naive versus antigen-experienced cells was not possible. Diversity was higher, and naive CD4+ cells more numerous, in long-lived donors than in aged donors. Observed TCR beta diversity per million T cells went down as age went up. This fall followed a roughly linear course with age.

Using a J-beta primer mix together with a sample-barcoded 5' primer, a second PCR was run for roughly 7 to 12 cycles. In TCRdb, the 5' RACE reads were re-called with MiXCR into one record per CDR3 protein. This table holds hundreds of thousands of distinct CDR3 sequences, more than 45% found once. With respect to this clonotype: Its target is unknown.

The germline V and J ends were trimmed by 6 bases and 13 bases, with 19 bases remaining between them. The CDR3 loop spans 13 amino acids. The chain couples TRBV12-3 or TRBV12-4 to TRBJ2-4, with D possibly matching TRBD2 (6 bases). The sequence was obtained from a man aged 25-40 years in good health. Sample: blood. In nucleotides, the CDR3 is TGTGCCAGCAGCACGGGGAGTAGGGAGGTGCAGTACTTC. The encoded protein is CASSTGSREVQYF.